The clone carrying this TCR beta chain was found a few times. MiXCR was run by TCRdb on the 5' RACE reads, yielding one entry per CDR3 protein. This table has some 320,000 distinct CDR3 sequences, roughly an eighth appearing once. The record originates from a study of identical twins. Germline lookup yields CDR1 SGHRS and CDR2 YFSETQ. Trimming removed 4 bases at V and 1 base at J, with 11 bases between. The CDR3 runs 14 residues. The data were also submitted as part of a second study, on yellow fever vaccine responses in identical twins.

Sequenced material: CD8+ T cells sorted from blood. The receptor was isolated from a woman younger than 30 in good health. This rearrangement joins TRBV5-1 to TRBJ1-1; D unresolved. The CDR3 reads CASSPIMGNTEAFF. For the CDR3, the DNA is TGCGCCAGCAGCCCGATAATGGGGAACACTGAAGCTTTCTTT. Combining the CDR3 with reference TRBV5-1 and TRBJ1-1 gives the whole variable domain KAGVTQTPRYLIKTRGQQVTLSCSPISGHRSVSWYQQTPGQGLQFLFEYFSETQRNKGNFPGRFSGRQFSNSRSEMNVSTLELGDSALYLCASSPIMGNTEAFFGQGTRLTVV.